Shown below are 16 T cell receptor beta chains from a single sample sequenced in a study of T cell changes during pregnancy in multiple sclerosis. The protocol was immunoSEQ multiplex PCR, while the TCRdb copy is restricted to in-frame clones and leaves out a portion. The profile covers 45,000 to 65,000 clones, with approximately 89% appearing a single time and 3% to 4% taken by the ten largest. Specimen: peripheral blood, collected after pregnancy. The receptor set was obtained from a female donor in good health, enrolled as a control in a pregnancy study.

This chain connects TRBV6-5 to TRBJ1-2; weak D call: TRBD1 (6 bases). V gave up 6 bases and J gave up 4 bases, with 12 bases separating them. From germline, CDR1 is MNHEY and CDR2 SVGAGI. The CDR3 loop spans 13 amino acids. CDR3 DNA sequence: TGTGCCAGCAGCCCCGGGACATTCTATGGCTACACCTTC. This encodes CASSPGTFYGYTF.

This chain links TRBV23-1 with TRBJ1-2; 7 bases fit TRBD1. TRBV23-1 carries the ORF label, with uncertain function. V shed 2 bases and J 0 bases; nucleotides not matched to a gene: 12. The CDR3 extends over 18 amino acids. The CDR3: CASSQARQGHTSNYGYTF. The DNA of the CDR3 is TGCGCCAGCAGTCAAGCTCGACAGGGCCATACTTCTAACTATGGCTACACCTTC.

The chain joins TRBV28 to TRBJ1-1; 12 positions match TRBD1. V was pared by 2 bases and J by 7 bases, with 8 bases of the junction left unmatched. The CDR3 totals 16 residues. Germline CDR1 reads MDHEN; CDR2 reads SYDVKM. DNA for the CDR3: TGTGCCAGCAGTTTACGGGGACAGGGGGCAGCCGTTGAAGCTTTCTTT. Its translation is CASSLRGQGAAVEAFF.

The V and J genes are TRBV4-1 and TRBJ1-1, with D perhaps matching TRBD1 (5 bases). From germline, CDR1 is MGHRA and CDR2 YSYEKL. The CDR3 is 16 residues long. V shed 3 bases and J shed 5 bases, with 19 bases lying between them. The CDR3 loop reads CASSQAYGTAGTEAFF. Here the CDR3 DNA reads TGCGCCAGCAGCCAGGCTTACGGGACGGCGGGAACTGAAGCTTTCTTT.

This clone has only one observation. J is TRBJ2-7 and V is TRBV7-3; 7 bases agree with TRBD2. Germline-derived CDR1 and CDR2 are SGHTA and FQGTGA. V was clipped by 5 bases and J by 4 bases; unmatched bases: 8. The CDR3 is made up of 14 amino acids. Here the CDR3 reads CASSPMGGRYEQYF. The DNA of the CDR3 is TGTGCCAGCAGCCCCATGGGAGGGCGGTACGAGCAGTACTTC. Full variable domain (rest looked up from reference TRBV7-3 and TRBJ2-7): GAGVSQTPSNKVTEKGKYVELRCDPISGHTALYWYRQSLGQGPEFLIYFQGTGAADDSGLPNDRFFAVRPEGSVSTLKIQRTERGDSAVYLCASSPMGGRYEQYFGPGTRLTVT.

CDR3 sequence (DNA): TGCGCCAGCAGCACGGGACAGGGGCTCGAGCAGTACTTC. This translates into CASSTGQGLEQYF. The J gene is TRBJ2-7, the V gene TRBV5-1, with 10 positions matching TRBD1. The germline V gene encodes CDR1 SGHRS and CDR2 YFSETQ. V lost 4 bases and J lost 6; bases outside the gene matches: 4. This CDR3 is 13 amino acids long.

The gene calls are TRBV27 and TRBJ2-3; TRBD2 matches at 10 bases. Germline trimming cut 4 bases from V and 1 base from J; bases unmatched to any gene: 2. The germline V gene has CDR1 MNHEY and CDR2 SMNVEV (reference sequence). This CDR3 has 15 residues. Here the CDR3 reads CASSYGTSGTDTQYF. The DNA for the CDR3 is TGTGCCAGCAGTTATGGGACTAGCGGCACAGATACGCAGTATTTT.

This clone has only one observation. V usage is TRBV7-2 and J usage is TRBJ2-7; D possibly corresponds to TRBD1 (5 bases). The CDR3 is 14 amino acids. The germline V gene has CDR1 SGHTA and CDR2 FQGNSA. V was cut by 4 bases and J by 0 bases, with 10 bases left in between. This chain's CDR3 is CASSSGIISYEQYF. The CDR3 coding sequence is TGTGCCAGCAGCTCAGGGATCATCTCCTACGAGCAGTACTTC.

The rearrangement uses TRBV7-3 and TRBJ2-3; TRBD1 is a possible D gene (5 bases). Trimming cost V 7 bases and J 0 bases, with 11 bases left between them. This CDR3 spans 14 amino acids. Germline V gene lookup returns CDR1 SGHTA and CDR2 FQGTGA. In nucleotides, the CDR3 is TGTGCCAGCAATATGGGGCATAGCACAGATACGCAGTATTTT. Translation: CASNMGHSTDTQYF.

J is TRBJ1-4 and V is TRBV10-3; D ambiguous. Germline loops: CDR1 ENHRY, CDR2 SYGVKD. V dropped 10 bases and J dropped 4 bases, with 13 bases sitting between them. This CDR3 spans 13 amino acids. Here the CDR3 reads CATQVSVNEKLFF. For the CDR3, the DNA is TGTGCCACCCAAGTTAGTGTTAATGAAAAACTGTTTTTT.

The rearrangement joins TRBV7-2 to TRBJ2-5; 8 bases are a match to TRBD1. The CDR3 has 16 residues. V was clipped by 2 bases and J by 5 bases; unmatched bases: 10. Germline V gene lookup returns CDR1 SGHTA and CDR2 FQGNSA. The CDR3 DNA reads TGTGCCAGCAGCTTATCAGACAGGGGAGGTTGGGAGACCCAGTACTTC. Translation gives CASSLSDRGGWETQYF.

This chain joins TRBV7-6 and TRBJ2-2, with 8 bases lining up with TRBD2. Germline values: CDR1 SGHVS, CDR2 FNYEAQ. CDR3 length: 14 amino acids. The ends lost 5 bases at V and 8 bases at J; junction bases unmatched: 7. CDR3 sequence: CASSVGLAAGELFF. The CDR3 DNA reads TGTGCCAGCAGCGTCGGACTAGCAGCAGGGGAGCTGTTTTTT.

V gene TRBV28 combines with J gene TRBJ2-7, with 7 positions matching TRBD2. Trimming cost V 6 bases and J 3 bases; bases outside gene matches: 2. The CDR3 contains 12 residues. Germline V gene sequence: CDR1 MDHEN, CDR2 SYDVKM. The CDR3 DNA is TGTGCCAGCAGGACGGGGGGCTACGAGCAGTACTTC. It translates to CASRTGGYEQYF.

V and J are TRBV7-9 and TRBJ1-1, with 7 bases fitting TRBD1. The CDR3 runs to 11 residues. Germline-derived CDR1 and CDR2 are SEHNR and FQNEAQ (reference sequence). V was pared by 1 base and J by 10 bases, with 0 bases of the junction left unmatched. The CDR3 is CASSLDRGAFF. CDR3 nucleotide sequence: TGTGCCAGCAGCTTAGACAGGGGAGCTTTCTTT.

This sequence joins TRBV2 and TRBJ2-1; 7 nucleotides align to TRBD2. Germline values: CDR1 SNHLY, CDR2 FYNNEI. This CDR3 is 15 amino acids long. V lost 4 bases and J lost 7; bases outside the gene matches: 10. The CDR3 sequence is CASSGGTSGINEQFF. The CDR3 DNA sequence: TGTGCCAGCAGTGGGGGAACCAGCGGGATAAATGAGCAGTTCTTC.

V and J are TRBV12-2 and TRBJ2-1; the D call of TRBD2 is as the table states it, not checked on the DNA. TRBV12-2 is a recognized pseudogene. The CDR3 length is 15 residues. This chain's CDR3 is CASRPLAGDNNEQFF. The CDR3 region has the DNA TGTGCAAGTCGCCCACTAGCGGGAGATAACAATGAGCAGTTCTTC.